These T cell receptor beta chains were read from a single sample in a study of neurological immune-mediated disorders. TCRdb called the 5' RACE reads again in MiXCR, with one record for every CDR3 protein. The table includes tens of thousands of distinct CDR3 sequences, about a tenth detected once. Sequenced material: PBMCs. The receptors derive from a man aged 25 to 45 in good health. CDR3s include the opening cysteine and the closing phenylalanine or tryptophan. Each record gives: J gene, V gene, CDR3 protein.

j_gene: TRBJ2-7; v_gene: TRBV18; CDR3aa: CASSPQRTETYEQYF
j_gene: TRBJ1-2; v_gene: TRBV29-1; CDR3aa: CSETEGYTF
j_gene: TRBJ2-5; v_gene: TRBV20-1; CDR3aa: CSARGPDSKETQYF
j_gene: TRBJ2-7; v_gene: TRBV5-6; CDR3aa: CASSFEGQIYEQYF
j_gene: TRBJ2-7; v_gene: TRBV18; CDR3aa: CASSPQGALYEQYF
j_gene: TRBJ2-1; v_gene: TRBV15; CDR3aa: CATSRGPGLAGENEQFF
j_gene: TRBJ2-7; v_gene: TRBV27; CDR3aa: CASSPNLGEEQNF
j_gene: TRBJ1-1; v_gene: TRBV28; CDR3aa: CASRETGRDTEAFF
j_gene: TRBJ2-7; v_gene: TRBV28; CDR3aa: CASSPIANSYEQYF
j_gene: TRBJ2-5; v_gene: TRBV4-2; CDR3aa: CASSQQGGETQYF
j_gene: TRBJ2-5; v_gene: TRBV20-1; CDR3aa: CSARDGQRSAETQYF
j_gene: TRBJ2-1; v_gene: TRBV5-1; CDR3aa: CASTETGGGYNEQFF
j_gene: TRBJ1-1; v_gene: TRBV11-2; CDR3aa: CASSHPQGRPNTEAFF
j_gene: TRBJ2-2; v_gene: TRBV5-5; CDR3aa: CASSWGTANTGELFF
j_gene: TRBJ2-3; v_gene: TRBV28; CDR3aa: CASSDLAGATDTQYF
j_gene: TRBJ1-4; v_gene: TRBV15; CDR3aa: CATSNQRQAANEKLFF
j_gene: TRBJ2-5; v_gene: TRBV5-1; CDR3aa: CASSLTETQYF
j_gene: TRBJ2-4; v_gene: TRBV3-1; CDR3aa: CVSSQERGHDIQYF
j_gene: TRBJ2-1; v_gene: TRBV29-1; CDR3aa: CSVQAGVGNEQFF
j_gene: TRBJ1-1; v_gene: TRBV5-6; CDR3aa: CASSSGANTEAFF
j_gene: TRBJ2-5; v_gene: TRBV28; CDR3aa: CASKSQETQYF
j_gene: TRBJ2-3; v_gene: TRBV6-6; CDR3aa: CASSYGTSGTGPADTQYF
j_gene: TRBJ2-5; v_gene: TRBV7-3; CDR3aa: CASSPQTGDRETQYF
j_gene: TRBJ1-4; v_gene: TRBV20-1; CDR3aa: CSARDPDPATNEKLFF
j_gene: TRBJ2-1; v_gene: TRBV9; CDR3aa: CASRRETGDNEQFF
j_gene: TRBJ2-3; v_gene: TRBV20-1; CDR3aa: CSARVVDGTDTQYF
j_gene: TRBJ2-2; v_gene: TRBV2; CDR3aa: CASAGDRDMTLTGELFF
j_gene: TRBJ1-6; v_gene: TRBV15; CDR3aa: CATSRVVDNSPLHF
j_gene: TRBJ2-3; v_gene: TRBV28; CDR3aa: CASSLSAGAATDTQYF
j_gene: TRBJ1-1; v_gene: TRBV20-1; CDR3aa: CSAREMAGSEAFF
j_gene: TRBJ2-5; v_gene: TRBV20-1; CDR3aa: CSAGPGLAGGGETQYF
j_gene: TRBJ2-7; v_gene: TRBV28; CDR3aa: CATSITYEQYF
j_gene: TRBJ2-5; v_gene: TRBV15; CDR3aa: CATSLQGPPETQYF
j_gene: TRBJ1-2; v_gene: TRBV5-5; CDR3aa: CASSLEYRPVGYYGYTF
j_gene: TRBJ1-6; v_gene: TRBV5-1; CDR3aa: CASSLWADRGRPPLHF
j_gene: TRBJ2-3; v_gene: TRBV10-3; CDR3aa: CAISESSGGTDTQYF
j_gene: TRBJ2-7; v_gene: TRBV28; CDR3aa: CASDRSSRTYEQYF
j_gene: TRBJ2-7; v_gene: TRBV11-2; CDR3aa: CASSLRAIADEQYF